This TCR beta chain was sequenced for a study of somatic mutations in cytotoxic T cells in rheumatoid arthritis. Overall study: Certain V beta antibody-stained T-cell populations, V beta1+ cells sequenced for TCRB among them, were flow-sorted to nearly 100% purity.

The V gene's germline CDR1 is LNHDA and CDR2 SQIVND (reference sequence). This CDR3 comprises 15 residues. Trimming cost V 3 bases and J 4 bases; bases outside gene matches: 7. The table came from immunoSEQ multiplex PCR; TCRdb's copy has only in-frame clones and leaves some out. This repertoire shows 9,500 to 13,000 clones, approximately 86% found once; its top ten account for 6.5% to 8%. This TCR derives from an adult with rheumatoid arthritis. The source material was CD8+ T cells sorted from blood. The chain joins TRBV19 to TRBJ1-1; 8 positions agree with TRBD1. The CDR3 nucleotides are TGTGCCAGTAGTATGGGCAGGGGGCTTATCACTGAAGCTTTCTTT. Encoded protein: CASSMGRGLITEAFF. Full variable domain (outside the CDR3, taken from reference TRBV19 and TRBJ1-1): DGGITQSPKYLFRKEGQNVTLSCEQNLNHDAMYWYRQDPGQGLRLIYYSQIVNDFQKGDIAEGYSVSREKKESFPLTVTSAQKNPTAFYLCASSMGRGLITEAFFGQGTRLTVV.